What follows are 28 T cell receptor beta chains derived from one specimen sequenced in a study of blood T cell repertoires in COVID-19. Data came from immunoSEQ multiplex PCR; TCRdb stores just in-frame clones and leaves some out. The table lists around 120,000 clones, approximately 86% of them singletons, with about 2.5% in the top ten. What was sequenced was PBMCs or T cells enriched from blood (not recorded which). Receptor source: a woman aged 45-65 years who had recovered from COVID-19.

CDR3 residues: CASSYSAGRAEAFF. The CDR3 DNA follows: TGTGCCAGCAGTTACTCGGCGGGGAGGGCTGAAGCTTTCTTT. V usage is TRBV6-5 and J usage is TRBJ1-1; no definite D call. The CDR3 consists of 14 residues. With 0 bases removed from V and 6 bases from J, the gap between germline ends came to 11 bases. The V gene's germline CDR1 is MNHEY and CDR2 SVGAGI.

The rearrangement links TRBV4-1 to TRBJ2-7, with TRBD2 identical over 8 bases. The CDR3 extends over 13 amino acids. The ends lost 4 bases at V and 4 bases at J; junction bases unmatched: 3. In germline, CDR1 is MGHRA, CDR2 YSYEKL. The CDR3 is CASSPREGYEQYF. In DNA form, the CDR3 reads TGCGCCAGCAGCCCCCGGGAGGGGTACGAGCAGTACTTC.

V is TRBV14 and J is TRBJ2-3, with D hard to call. The CDR3 has 11 residues. The V and J ends lost 5 bases and 2 bases respectively, with 2 bases between them. Germline V gives CDR1 SGHDN, CDR2 FVKESK. CDR3 loop: CASSYTDTQYF. In nucleotides, the CDR3 is TGTGCCAGCAGCTACACAGATACGCAGTATTTT.

This chain joins TRBV3-1 (or the pseudogene TRBV3-2) and TRBJ1-2; possible D gene TRBD1, 5 bases. The CDR3 totals 11 residues. Germline V CDR1 and CDR2: LGHDT, YNNKEL (reference sequence). The V end lost 11 bases, the J end lost 5 bases, and 12 bases lay between the germline ends. DNA of the CDR3: TGTGCCTGTGGGCAGGGTTATGGCTACACCTTC. Translating it yields CACGQGYGYTF.

The chain couples TRBV6-1 to TRBJ1-5; D unclear. Between the trimmed V and J ends, which lost 2 bases and 3 bases, there was a span of 8 bases. Germline V lookup: CDR1 MNHNS, CDR2 SASEGT. This CDR3 is built from 14 residues. In DNA, the CDR3 is TGTGCCAGCAGTGAACCCAGTACCAATCAGCCCCAGCATTTT. Translation: CASSEPSTNQPQHF.

V usage is TRBV6-2 or TRBV6-3 and J usage is TRBJ1-2, with 7 nucleotides matching TRBD1. With 4 bases clipped from V and 8 bases from J, the junction kept 13 bases outside the gene matches. The CDR3 totals 15 residues. The V gene's germline CDR1 is MNHEY and CDR2 SVGEGT. This CDR3 reads CASSSDPQGVKGYTF. CDR3 bases: TGTGCCAGCAGTTCCGACCCTCAGGGGGTGAAGGGCTACACCTTC.

V usage is TRBV27 and J usage is TRBJ2-1, with no clear D. Trimming shortened V by 4 bases and J by 6 bases, and 7 bases separated the two germline ends. Looked up from germline, CDR1 is MNHEY and CDR2 is SMNVEV (reference sequence). This CDR3 is 12 amino acids long. This CDR3 reads CASSSTSNEQFF. In nucleotides, the CDR3 is TGTGCCAGCAGTTCGACTTCCAATGAGCAGTTCTTC.

The V call is TRBV5-1, the J call TRBJ1-2; 7 bases fit TRBD1. There are 15 residues in the CDR3. Germline CDR1 SGHRS, CDR2 YFSETQ. Germline trimming cut 4 bases from V and 3 bases from J; bases unmatched to any gene: 9. The chain's CDR3 is CASSVEGGAHYGYTF. CDR3 coding DNA: TGCGCCAGCAGCGTTGAAGGGGGCGCCCACTATGGCTACACCTTC.

This sequence joins TRBV2 and TRBJ2-5, with 12 bases matching TRBD2. This CDR3 comprises 17 residues. Germline V gene data show CDR1 as SNHLY and CDR2 as FYNNEI. Unmatched junction bases numbered 7, after V lost 3 bases and J lost 2 bases. The CDR3: CASSEGALAGGQETQYF. In DNA, the CDR3 is TGTGCCAGCAGTGAGGGAGCACTAGCGGGAGGACAAGAGACCCAGTACTTC.

This sequence joins TRBV5-1 and TRBJ1-3; 7 bases align to TRBD1. With V trimmed by 3 bases and J by 0 bases, 6 bases remained unmatched. Germline V CDR1 and CDR2: SGHRS, YFSETQ. The CDR3 covers 16 residues. CDR3 region: CASSSQGPNSGNTIYF. Written as DNA, the CDR3 is TGCGCCAGCAGCTCACAGGGGCCTAACTCTGGAAACACCATATATTTT.

This sequence joins TRBV6-1 and TRBJ2-7, with D maybe TRBD2 (6 bases). The CDR3 is 13 amino acids. V dropped 2 bases and J dropped 3 bases, with 8 bases sitting between them. CDR1 is MNHNS, CDR2 SASEGT, per germline. The chain's CDR3 is CASSERDFYEQYF. Written as DNA, the CDR3 is TGTGCCAGCAGTGAAAGGGACTTCTACGAGCAGTACTTC.

V usage is TRBV6-5 and J usage is TRBJ2-7, with 11 bases identical to TRBD1. This CDR3 comprises 13 residues. The germline V gene has CDR1 MNHEY and CDR2 SVGAGI. J was trimmed by 4 bases and V by 4 bases; bases with no gene match: 0. The CDR3 loop is CASSWDRGYEQYF. The CDR3 DNA follows: TGTGCCAGCAGTTGGGACAGGGGGTACGAGCAGTACTTC.

J is TRBJ1-1 and V is TRBV13; TRBD1 might be the D (5 bases). V was clipped by 5 bases and J by 5 bases, with 15 bases between them. Germline V lookup: CDR1 PRHDT, CDR2 FYEKMQ (reference sequence). The CDR3 is 14 amino acids. The CDR3 sequence: CASSPLGDSTEAFF. The DNA of the CDR3 is TGTGCCAGCAGCCCCTTGGGGGACTCTACTGAAGCTTTCTTT.

J is TRBJ2-7 and V is TRBV4-1, with D unclear. There are 13 residues in the CDR3. Germline V gene sequence: CDR1 MGHRA, CDR2 YSYEKL. V was shortened by 0 bases and J by 3 bases, with 6 bases between the two germline ends. The CDR3 spells CASSQDVYYEQYF. Here the CDR3 DNA reads TGCGCCAGCAGCCAAGATGTGTACTACGAGCAGTACTTC.

The genes are TRBV6-5 and TRBJ1-5; 12 bases are a match to TRBD1. The J segment lost 9 bases and the V segment lost 8 bases, leaving 11 bases of the junction unmatched. The CDR3 length is 15 residues. CDR1 and CDR2 from the germline V gene are MNHEY and SVGAGI. CDR3 region: CASLTGTGGGWPQHF. The CDR3 DNA follows: TGTGCCAGCCTTACCGGGACAGGGGGCGGATGGCCCCAGCATTTT.

CDR3 coding DNA: TGTGCCAGCGGGGAGGGGTTGTCACCCCTCCACTTT. It yields the protein CASGEGLSPLHF. The V call is TRBV27, the J call TRBJ1-6, with D possibly TRBD1 on 5 matching bases. The CDR3 sequence is 12 residues long. V was shortened by 8 bases and J by 10 bases, with 12 bases between the two germline ends. CDR1 MNHEY and CDR2 SMNVEV come from the germline V gene (reference sequence).

The chain uses TRBV27 and TRBJ2-1, with TRBD2 matching 9 bases. J lost 8 bases, V lost 2 bases, and 7 bases had no gene match. Germline loops: CDR1 MNHEY, CDR2 SMNVEV (reference sequence). CDR3 length: 15 residues. CDR3 coding DNA: TGTGCCAGCAGTTTAAGGGGCGGGGGGGCCCATGAGCAGTTCTTC. Translation: CASSLRGGGAHEQFF.

The chain has TRBV10-3 and TRBJ2-4; tentative D call: TRBD2 (5 bases). Trimming left V 2 bases short and J 4 bases short, with 15 bases between. Germline V CDR1 and CDR2: ENHRY, SYGVKD. This CDR3 spans 16 amino acids. The chain's CDR3 is CAISEAEALGKNIQYF. CDR3 coding DNA: TGTGCCATCAGTGAGGCGGAGGCTTTAGGTAAAAACATTCAGTACTTC.

The gene calls are TRBV19 and TRBJ1-5; tentative D call: TRBD1 (5 bases). V was shortened by 2 bases and J by 0 bases, with 8 bases between the two germline ends. CDR3 length: 15 residues. CDR1 is LNHDA and CDR2 is SQIVND in the germline V gene (reference sequence). The CDR3 is CASSIKGYSNQPQHF. CDR3 bases: TGTGCCAGTAGTATAAAGGGGTATAGCAATCAGCCCCAGCATTTT.

This chain links TRBV10-1 with TRBJ1-2, with a tentative D call TRBD1 (5 bases). CDR1 is WNHNN and CDR2 is SYGVQD in the germline V gene (reference sequence). V lost 6 bases and J 5 bases, leaving 13 bases between the germline ends. CDR3 length equals 13 residues. CDR3 DNA sequence: TGCGCCAGCAGCGAAGGGGCGTCGTATGGCTACACCTTC. It is translated as CASSEGASYGYTF.

This clone was recorded only once. The CDR3 DNA reads as TGCGCCAGCAGCCCGGTAGCCTACGGAAACAATGAGCAGTTCTTC. Translated, it gives CASSPVAYGNNEQFF. The chain combines TRBV5-1 with TRBJ2-1; D call uncertain. CDR3 length equals 15 residues. Trimming cost V 4 bases and J 5 bases, with 16 bases left between them. Germline V lookup: CDR1 SGHRS, CDR2 YFSETQ.

The J gene is TRBJ2-7, the V gene TRBV7-9; D ambiguous. Between the trimmed V and J ends, which lost 0 bases and 4 bases, there was a span of 16 bases. CDR3 length: 16 amino acids. Per germline, CDR1 SEHNR and CDR2 FQNEAQ (reference sequence). DNA for the CDR3: TGTGCCAGCAGCTTAGCCCGTCTTGACGGAGAGTACGAGCAGTACTTC. Translation gives CASSLARLDGEYEQYF.

J is TRBJ1-5 and V is TRBV2; D might be TRBD1 (5 bases). CDR3 length: 15 residues. Germline CDR1 is SNHLY and CDR2 is FYNNEI. The V gene lost 10 bases and the J gene lost 4 bases, with 20 bases spanning the gap. The CDR3 DNA sequence: TGTGCCACAAATCCCGGGGGAGGAATTAATCAGCCCCAGCATTTT. Protein sequence: CATNPGGGINQPQHF.

CDR3 in amino acids: CASSPRGATDTQYF. Written as DNA, the CDR3 is TGTGCCAGCAGCCCCAGGGGGGCGACAGATACGCAGTATTTT. V is TRBV5-4 and J is TRBJ2-3; D perhaps matches TRBD1 (7 bases). The length of the CDR3 is 14 residues. Germline V gene data show CDR1 as SGHNT and CDR2 as YYREEE (reference sequence). V was clipped by 4 bases and J by 3 bases, with 12 bases between them.

The chain recombines TRBV5-8 with TRBJ1-4, with D hard to call. The CDR3 totals 15 residues. Germline V gives CDR1 SGHTS, CDR2 YDEGEE. The germline V and J ends were trimmed by 3 bases and 7 bases, with 16 bases remaining between them. The CDR3 region is CASSSGSRASEKLFF. DNA for the CDR3: TGTGCCAGCAGCTCCGGGAGCCGGGCTAGTGAAAAACTGTTTTTT.

This clone was seen just once. The rearrangement links TRBV19 to TRBJ1-1; maybe TRBD1 (5 bases). The CDR3 is 13 residues long. CDR1 is LNHDA, CDR2 SQIVND, per germline (reference sequence). The V end was cut by 5 bases, the J end by 5 bases, with 12 bases between. CDR3 sequence reads: CASSLFGATEAFF. CDR3 DNA: TGTGCCAGTAGTCTGTTTGGGGCGACTGAAGCTTTCTTT.

The chain links TRBV9 to TRBJ2-1; 11 bases are shared with TRBD2. This CDR3 has 16 residues. Per germline, CDR1 SGDLS and CDR2 YYNGEE. The V gene end was trimmed by 5 bases and the J gene end by 6 bases; junction bases not matched to a gene: 10. The CDR3 region has the DNA TGTGCCAGCAGAGAATATAGCGGGGGGGCCCCCAATGAGCAGTTCTTC. Translation gives CASREYSGGAPNEQFF.

The chain recombines TRBV13 with TRBJ2-7; 7 bases map to TRBD1. This CDR3 contains 14 residues. CDR1 is PRHDT and CDR2 is FYEKMQ in the germline V gene (reference sequence). V shed 5 bases, J shed 5 bases, and the junction held 9 bases outside the gene matches. DNA for the CDR3: TGTGCCAGCAGCCCCGGGACAGCATTCCACGAGCAGTACTTC. Protein sequence: CASSPGTAFHEQYF.